The 30 T cell receptor beta chains below come from one sample, sequenced in a study of early T cells in non-severe SARS-CoV-2 infection. From the 5' RACE reads, TCRdb called clonotypes with MiXCR, one entry per CDR3 protein. The sample includes approximately 67,000 distinct CDR3 sequences, 9.5% to 13% seen only once; the top ten take 3% to 4%. The sequencing input was whole blood. These receptors came from an adult who was a healthcare worker with PCR-confirmed SARS-CoV-2 infection or an uninfected control (not recorded which).

This clonotype showed up just a few times. The rearrangement uses TRBV7-4 and TRBJ2-5; D remains unclear. The CDR3 length is 17 residues. Germline CDR1 is SGHVT and CDR2 is SQSDAQ. With 6 bases removed from V and 0 bases from J, the gap between germline ends came to 20 bases. CDR3 sequence reads: CASRNARRLPYQETQYF. The CDR3 region has the DNA TGTGCCAGCAGAAATGCACGACGGCTGCCATACCAAGAGACCCAGTACTTC. The full variable domain, in which reference TRBV7-4 and TRBJ2-5 provide the parts outside the CDR3, is GAGVSQSPRYKVAKRGRDVALRCDSISGHVTLYWYRQTLGQGSEVLTYSQSDAQRDKSGRPSGRFSAERPERSVSTLKIQRTEQGDSAVYLCASRNARRLPYQETQYFGPGTRLLVL.

This clonotype has ten or more counts. This chain connects TRBV18 to TRBJ1-1; TRBD1 agrees at 7 bases. From germline, CDR1 is KGHSH and CDR2 LQKENI. This CDR3 comprises 15 residues. With 6 bases clipped from V and 4 bases from J, the junction kept 11 bases outside the gene matches. The CDR3 sequence is CASSAEGGVRTEAFF. CDR3 DNA: TGTGCCAGCTCCGCAGAAGGGGGCGTTCGCACTGAAGCTTTCTTT.

At least ten counts were recorded for this clonotype. This chain uses TRBV5-6 with TRBJ1-5; no clear D. The germline V and J ends were trimmed by 0 bases and 8 bases, with 15 bases remaining between them. The CDR3 spans 15 residues. The germline CDR1 and CDR2 sequences are SGHDT and YYEEEE. CDR3 residues: CASSLGGMPPEPQHF. CDR3 nucleotides: TGTGCCAGCAGCTTGGGAGGGATGCCCCCGGAGCCCCAGCATTTT.

The genes are TRBV18 and TRBJ2-7; 10 bases map to TRBD1. CDR3 length: 14 amino acids. From germline, CDR1 is KGHSH and CDR2 LQKENI. V shed 4 bases, J shed 4 bases, and the junction held 4 bases outside the gene matches. CDR3 loop: CASSLRDRGYEQYF. In DNA, the CDR3 is TGTGCCAGCTCACTCCGGGACAGGGGATACGAGCAGTACTTC. Complete variable domain (other parts from reference TRBV18 and TRBJ2-7): NAGVMQNPRHLVRRRGQEARLRCSPMKGHSHVYWYRQLPEEGLKFMVYLQKENIIDESGMPKERFSAEFPKEGPSILRIQQVVRGDSAAYFCASSLRDRGYEQYFGPGTRLTVT.

The CDR3 region is CASRGIMRPSYNEQFF. The CDR3 DNA follows: TGTGCCAGCAGAGGCATCATGCGCCCCTCCTACAATGAGCAGTTCTTC. The chain combines TRBV2 with TRBJ2-1; D unresolved. Trimming left V 6 bases short and J 0 bases short, with 15 bases between. The CDR3 spans 16 residues. Germline V gene sequence: CDR1 SNHLY, CDR2 FYNNEI.

This clonotype was detected ten times or more. The chain couples TRBV2 to TRBJ2-5, with 7 bases aligning to TRBD1. The CDR3 runs to 14 residues. Germline CDR1 is SNHLY and CDR2 is FYNNEI. Trimming took 2 bases from V and 6 from J; bases not matched to a gene: 6. CDR3 sequence (DNA): TGTGCCAGCAGTGAACGCCAGGGGGTAAAGACCCAGTACTTC. Translated, it gives CASSERQGVKTQYF.

This clonotype was seen ten or more times. The gene calls are TRBV2 and TRBJ2-1; tentatively, D is TRBD1 (6 bases). Looked up from germline, CDR1 is SNHLY and CDR2 is FYNNEI. The ends were cut back, 8 bases at V and 2 bases at J, with 13 bases in the middle. This CDR3 comprises 14 residues. CDR3 sequence (DNA): TGTGCCAGCCCGGCAGGGGACCCCTACAATGAGCAGTTCTTC. It specifies CASPAGDPYNEQFF.

This clonotype came up a few times. V and J are TRBV4-1 and TRBJ2-3; 7 positions match TRBD1. CDR3 size: 14 residues. Germline trimming cut 7 bases from V and 5 bases from J; bases unmatched to any gene: 9. Germline CDR1 and CDR2: MGHRA and YSYEKL. In nucleotides, the CDR3 is TGCGCCAGCAAAGTAGACAGGGTTAAAGATACGCAGTATTTT. Protein: CASKVDRVKDTQYF.

This clonotype was detected only a few times. V is TRBV29-1 and J is TRBJ2-1; 12 bases agree with TRBD1. The CDR3 is 13 amino acids. Per the germline V gene, CDR1 is SQVTM and CDR2 is ANQGSEA. The V and J ends lost 7 bases and 10 bases, in that order; junction bases with no gene match: 8. CDR3 DNA sequence: TGCAGCGCCGGGACCGGGACAGGGGGCGAGCAGTTCTTC. Encoded protein: CSAGTGTGGEQFF.

This clonotype was seen only a few times. The rearrangement joins TRBV5-4 to TRBJ2-7; D not resolved. The germline gives CDR1 SGHNT, CDR2 YYREEE (reference sequence). CDR3 length equals 13 residues. The V end was cut by 4 bases, the J end by 4 bases, with 12 bases between. CDR3 coding DNA: TGTGCCAGCAGCCCCGGTCTGGGTTACGAGCAGTACTTC. Its protein product is CASSPGLGYEQYF.

This chain uses TRBV7-2 with TRBJ2-1; tentatively, D is TRBD1 (6 bases). Germline V lookup: CDR1 SGHTA, CDR2 FQGNSA. The CDR3 contains 14 residues. V dropped 5 bases and J dropped 10 bases, with 18 bases sitting between them. CDR3 coding DNA: TGTGCCAGCAGCCAGGGGCAGGCGAGACGCGAGCAGTTCTTC. This gives the protein CASSQGQARREQFF.

This clonotype was counted many times. V gene TRBV6-1 combines with J gene TRBJ2-7; D is undetermined. The germline V gene encodes CDR1 MNHNS and CDR2 SASEGT. The V and J ends lost 3 bases and 0 bases respectively, with 12 bases between them. This CDR3 comprises 15 residues. The CDR3 region has the DNA TGTGCCAGCAGTGATCAGTCAGGAGCCTCCTACGAGCAGTACTTC. Its translation: CASSDQSGASYEQYF.

This clonotype was seen many times. This sequence joins TRBV6-1 and TRBJ1-2; D remains ambiguous. Germline V lookup: CDR1 MNHNS, CDR2 SASEGT. The CDR3 length is 13 residues. Deletions cut 5 bases from V and 7 bases from J, with 14 bases between. Written as DNA, the CDR3 is TGTGCCAGCAGTAGGGAACTCGTCTTTGGCTACACCTTC. It translates to CASSRELVFGYTF.

This sequence joins TRBV11-1 and TRBJ2-1, with a possible D match to TRBD1 (7 bases). The length of the CDR3 is 13 residues. Trimming removed 5 bases from V and 8 bases from J, with 13 bases in between. Germline CDR1 is SGHAT and CDR2 is FQDESV (reference sequence). Here the CDR3 DNA reads TGTGCCAGCAGCAGACAGGGACTCGATGAGCAGTTCTTC. It specifies CASSRQGLDEQFF.

This clonotype was detected only a few times. The CDR3 nucleotides are TGTGCCAGCAGCTGGATGCGGGGGCCCACAGATACGCAGTATTTT. Amino acids: CASSWMRGPTDTQYF. The rearrangement uses TRBV7-9 and TRBJ2-3; TRBD2 might be the D (7 bases). V was pared by 4 bases and J by 2 bases, with 13 bases between. The CDR3 spans 15 residues. Germline values: CDR1 SEHNR, CDR2 FQNEAQ (reference sequence). The full variable domain, completed using reference TRBV7-9 and TRBJ2-3, is DTGVSQNPRHKITKRGQNVTFRCDPISEHNRLYWYRQTLGQGPEFLTYFQNEAQLEKSRLLSDRFSAERPKGSFSTLEIQRTEQGDSAMYLCASSWMRGPTDTQYFGPGTRLTVL.

The rearrangement uses TRBV29-1 and TRBJ1-3, with 8 bases matching TRBD1. Per germline, CDR1 SQVTM and CDR2 ANQGSEA. Trimming at V came to 6 bases and at J to 0 bases, leaving 4 bases not matched to a gene. The CDR3 has 14 residues. The CDR3 spells CSVTTGGSGNTIYF. The CDR3 DNA reads as TGCAGCGTCACTACAGGGGGCTCTGGAAACACCATATATTTT.

This clonotype was found a few times. The chain recombines TRBV29-1 with TRBJ2-7; 10 positions agree with TRBD1. The CDR3 contains 16 residues. Germline CDR1 SQVTM, CDR2 ANQGSEA. The V segment lost 0 bases and the J segment 5 bases; nucleotides outside the gene matches: 10. The CDR3 region is CSVEEVGTGEGHEQYF. The CDR3 bases are TGCAGCGTTGAAGAAGTAGGGACAGGGGAAGGCCACGAGCAGTACTTC.

This clonotype came up a few times. The chain links TRBV7-9 to TRBJ2-1, with TRBD2 identical over 11 bases. Germline lookup yields CDR1 SEHNR and CDR2 FQNEAQ (reference sequence). Trimming removed 11 bases from V and 4 bases from J; junction bases left unmatched: 7. The CDR3 sequence is 14 residues long. CDR3 residues: CAGELAGEYNEQFF. The CDR3 bases are TGTGCCGGAGAACTAGCGGGAGAATACAATGAGCAGTTCTTC.

The J gene is TRBJ2-6, the V gene TRBV6-1; tentative D call: TRBD2 (5 bases). Trimming removed 2 bases from V and 4 bases from J, with 12 bases in between. CDR1 and CDR2 from the germline V gene are MNHNS and SASEGT. This CDR3 contains 16 residues. The CDR3 bases are TGTGCCAGCAGTGAAAGGACTGGAACCGGGGCCAACGTCCTGACTTTC. Amino acids: CASSERTGTGANVLTF.

This clonotype was counted a few times. The genes are TRBV20-1 and TRBJ2-1; 10 nucleotides agree with TRBD2. CDR3 length equals 15 residues. The germline V gene has CDR1 DFQATT and CDR2 SNEGSKA (reference sequence). The trim removed 5 bases at V and 5 bases at J, leaving 9 bases unmatched. The CDR3 sequence: CSALPSGSSNNEQFF. CDR3 nucleotides: TGCAGTGCTCTCCCTAGCGGGAGCAGCAACAATGAGCAGTTCTTC.

This clonotype has at least ten counts. The CDR3 protein is CASSFWDIEKLFF. CDR3 coding DNA: TGTGCCAGCAGTTTCTGGGACATCGAAAAACTGTTTTTT. This rearrangement joins TRBV6-6 to TRBJ1-4, with D possibly matching TRBD1 (6 bases). This CDR3 comprises 13 residues. CDR1 is MNHNY, CDR2 SVGAGI, per germline (reference sequence). Trimming pared 4 bases from V and 8 bases from J, leaving 11 bases between.

At least ten counts were recorded for this clonotype. In DNA, the CDR3 is TGTGCCACCTTGGGCCCACCCACCCCTTACGAGCAGTACTTC. Encoded protein: CATLGPPTPYEQYF. The chain links TRBV19 to TRBJ2-7; unclear D gene. CDR1 is LNHDA, CDR2 SQIVND, per germline (reference sequence). V dropped 10 bases and J dropped 4 bases, with 20 bases sitting between them. The CDR3 sequence is 14 residues long. Combining the CDR3 with reference TRBV19 and TRBJ2-7 gives the whole variable domain DGGITQSPKYLFRKEGQNVTLSCEQNLNHDAMYWYRQDPGQGLRLIYYSQIVNDFQKGDIAEGYSVSREKKESFPLTVTSAQKNPTAFYLCATLGPPTPYEQYFGPGTRLTVT.

This clonotype has at least ten counts. V and J are TRBV19 and TRBJ2-2; D gene ambiguous. Trimming stripped 1 base from V and 5 bases from J, with 5 bases between. Germline V CDR1 and CDR2: LNHDA, SQIVND (reference sequence). The CDR3 extends over 13 amino acids. The CDR3 sequence: CASSIALTGELFF. CDR3 nucleotide sequence: TGTGCCAGTAGTATAGCCTTGACCGGGGAGCTGTTTTTT.

This clonotype showed up many times. J is TRBJ1-1 and V is TRBV5-4, with D unresolved. The germline CDR1 and CDR2 sequences are SGHNT and YYREEE (reference sequence). This CDR3 has 13 amino acids. The ends were cut back, 3 bases at V and 1 base at J, with 7 bases in the middle. CDR3 loop: CASSSTENTEAFF. The CDR3 DNA is TGTGCCAGCAGCTCAACAGAGAACACTGAAGCTTTCTTT. The variable domain in full, completed from reference TRBV5-4 and TRBJ1-1, reads ETGVTQSPTHLIKTRGQQVTLRCSSQSGHNTVSWYQQALGQGPQFIFQYYREEENGRGNFPPRFSGLQFPNYSSELNVNALELDDSALYLCASSSTENTEAFFGQGTRLTVV.

This clonotype was observed many times. The J gene is TRBJ1-5, the V gene TRBV15; tentative D call: TRBD1 (6 bases). This CDR3 contains 17 residues. Looked up from germline, CDR1 is LNHNV and CDR2 is YYDKDF (reference sequence). V was shortened by 0 bases and J by 0 bases, with 12 bases between the two germline ends. The CDR3 here is CATSRDRTAYSNQPQHF. DNA of the CDR3: TGTGCCACCAGCAGAGATCGGACAGCCTATAGCAATCAGCCCCAGCATTTT. The variable domain in full, completed from reference TRBV15 and TRBJ1-5, reads DAMVIQNPRYQVTQFGKPVTLSCSQTLNHNVMYWYQQKSSQAPKLLFHYYDKDFNNEADTPDNFQSRRPNTSFCFLDIRSPGLGDTAMYLCATSRDRTAYSNQPQHFGDGTRLSIL.

The chain carries TRBV21-1 and TRBJ2-2; TRBD1 is taken as the D call from the table, unchecked against the DNA. TRBV21-1 constitutes a pseudogene. The CDR3 extends over 17 amino acids. CDR3 DNA sequence: TGTGCCAGCAGCAAAGGACTTCGGACAGGGCACACCGGGGAGCTGTTTTTT. It encodes CASSKGLRTGHTGELFF.

This clonotype has just a few counts. This sequence joins TRBV7-3 and TRBJ2-2, with TRBD2 matching over 10 bases. The V gene's germline CDR1 is SGHTA and CDR2 FQGTGA. The J segment lost 4 bases and the V segment lost 5 bases, leaving 4 bases of the junction unmatched. The CDR3 covers 15 residues. The CDR3 sequence is CASSPLAGSTGELFF. The CDR3 bases are TGTGCCAGCAGCCCACTAGCGGGGAGCACCGGGGAGCTGTTTTTT.

This clonotype turned up a few times. The V call is TRBV12-3 or TRBV12-4, the J call TRBJ2-1; possibly TRBD1 for D (5 bases). Trimming left V 8 bases short and J 9 bases short, with 23 bases between. This CDR3 has 15 residues. CDR3 DNA sequence: TGTGCCAGCGGATCACAGGATTTTACCCCCAGTGAGCAGTTCTTC. Encoded protein: CASGSQDFTPSEQFF.

The gene calls are TRBV27 and TRBJ2-7; 13 bases fit TRBD2. The CDR3 has 15 residues. Trimming took 7 bases from V and 3 from J; bases not matched to a gene: 6. Germline lookup yields CDR1 MNHEY and CDR2 SMNVEV (reference sequence). The CDR3 sequence: CASKWTSGSLYEQYF. CDR3 nucleotides: TGTGCCAGCAAATGGACTAGCGGGAGTCTCTACGAGCAGTACTTC.

This rearrangement joins TRBV6-5 to TRBJ1-2; TRBD1 agrees at 9 bases. Germline V gives CDR1 MNHEY, CDR2 SVGAGI. The V segment lost 6 bases and the J segment 8 bases; nucleotides outside the gene matches: 10. The CDR3 runs to 14 residues. This CDR3 reads CASSSGTGYKGYTF. CDR3 DNA sequence: TGTGCCAGCAGCTCCGGGACAGGGTATAAGGGCTACACCTTC.